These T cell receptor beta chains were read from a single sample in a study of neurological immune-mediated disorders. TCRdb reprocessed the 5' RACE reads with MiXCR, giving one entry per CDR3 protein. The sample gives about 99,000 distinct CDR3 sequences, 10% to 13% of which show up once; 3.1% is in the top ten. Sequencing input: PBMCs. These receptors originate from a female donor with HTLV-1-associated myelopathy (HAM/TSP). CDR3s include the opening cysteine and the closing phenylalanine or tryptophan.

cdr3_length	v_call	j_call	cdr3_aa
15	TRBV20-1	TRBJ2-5	CSAPSSLPQRETQYF
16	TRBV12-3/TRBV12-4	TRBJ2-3	CASSPLWVAGENTQYF
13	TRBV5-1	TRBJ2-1	CASSQGQNNEQFF
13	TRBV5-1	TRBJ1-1	CASSLGTNTEAFF
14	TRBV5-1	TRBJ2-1	CASSLGELAGVQFF
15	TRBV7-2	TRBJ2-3	CASSVSGGAPDTQYF
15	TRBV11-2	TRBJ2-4	CASSLQGLAKNIQYF
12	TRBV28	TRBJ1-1	CASSEGYTEAFF
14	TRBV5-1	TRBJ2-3	CASSLMTGQDTQYF
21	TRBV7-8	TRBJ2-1	CASSLPQGVKDSRNVGNEQFF
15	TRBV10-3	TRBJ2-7	CAISEPSGGNYEQYF
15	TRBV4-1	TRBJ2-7	CASSQEDRGYLEQYF
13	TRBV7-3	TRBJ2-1	CASSTGTPNEQFF
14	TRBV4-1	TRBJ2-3	CASSQVGTTDTQYF